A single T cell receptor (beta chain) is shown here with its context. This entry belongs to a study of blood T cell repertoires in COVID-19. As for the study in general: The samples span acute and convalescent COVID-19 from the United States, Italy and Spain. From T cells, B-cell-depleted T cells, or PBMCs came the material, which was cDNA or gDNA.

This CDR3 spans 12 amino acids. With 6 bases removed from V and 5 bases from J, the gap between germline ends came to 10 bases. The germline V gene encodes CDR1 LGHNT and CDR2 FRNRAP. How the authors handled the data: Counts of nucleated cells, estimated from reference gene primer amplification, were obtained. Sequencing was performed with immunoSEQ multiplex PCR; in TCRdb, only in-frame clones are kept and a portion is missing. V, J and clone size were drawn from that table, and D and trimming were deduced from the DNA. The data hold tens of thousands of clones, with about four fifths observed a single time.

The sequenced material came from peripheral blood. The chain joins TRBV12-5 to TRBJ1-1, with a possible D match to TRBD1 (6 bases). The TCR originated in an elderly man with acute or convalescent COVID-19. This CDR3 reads CASGLQGTEAFF. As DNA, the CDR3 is TGTGCTAGTGGCTTACAGGGAACTGAAGCTTTCTTT.